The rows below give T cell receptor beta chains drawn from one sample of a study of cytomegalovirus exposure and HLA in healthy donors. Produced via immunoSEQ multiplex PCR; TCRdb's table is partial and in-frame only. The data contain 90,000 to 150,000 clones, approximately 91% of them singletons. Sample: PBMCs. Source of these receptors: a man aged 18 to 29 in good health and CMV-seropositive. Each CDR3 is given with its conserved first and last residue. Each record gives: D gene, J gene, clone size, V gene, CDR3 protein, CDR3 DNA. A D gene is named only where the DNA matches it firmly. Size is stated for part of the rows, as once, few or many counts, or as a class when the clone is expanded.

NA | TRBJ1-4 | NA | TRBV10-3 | CATAGRLVGGKLFF | TGTGCCACCGCCGGGCGTCTGGTAGGGGGAAAACTGTTTTTT
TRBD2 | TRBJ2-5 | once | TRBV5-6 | CASSLKVAGNQETQYF | TGTGCCAGCAGCTTGAAGGTAGCGGGGAACCAAGAGACCCAGTACTTC
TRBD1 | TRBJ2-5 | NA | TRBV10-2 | CASGTGERGTQYF | TGCGCCAGCGGAACAGGGGAGAGGGGGACCCAGTACTTC
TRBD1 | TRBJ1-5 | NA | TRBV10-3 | CAISARQGAISEHQPQHF | TGTGCCATCAGTGCCCGACAGGGGGCAATTTCGGAGCATCAGCCCCAGCATTTT
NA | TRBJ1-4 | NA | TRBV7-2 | CASSLIPGEKLFF | TGTGCCAGCAGCTTAATTCCGGGTGAAAAACTGTTTTTT
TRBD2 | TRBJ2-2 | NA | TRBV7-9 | CASSLAGGGLTGELFF | TGTGCCAGCAGCTTAGCCGGCGGGGGTCTGACCGGGGAGCTGTTTTTT
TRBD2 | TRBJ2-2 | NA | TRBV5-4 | CASSLAISGGRNTGELFF | TGTGCCAGCAGCTTGGCCATTAGCGGGGGACGTAACACCGGGGAGCTGTTTTTT
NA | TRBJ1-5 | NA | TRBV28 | CASSLRGQPQHF | TGTGCCAGCAGTCTCAGGGGTCAGCCCCAGCATTTT
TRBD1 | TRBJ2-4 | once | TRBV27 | CASSLDGTGYHF | TGTGCCAGCAGTTTAGATGGGACAGGGTACCATTTC
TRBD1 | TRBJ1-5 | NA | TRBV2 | CASSIGGSRGNQPQHF | TGTGCCAGCAGCATAGGGGGCTCCCGCGGCAATCAGCCCCAGCATTTT
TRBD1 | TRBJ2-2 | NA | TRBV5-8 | CASSSETGGNTGELFF | TGTGCCAGCAGCTCTGAAACAGGGGGGAACACCGGGGAGCTGTTTTTT
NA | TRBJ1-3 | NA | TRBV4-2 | CASSQDPFTGNTIYF | TGTGCCAGCAGCCAAGACCCTTTTACTGGAAACACCATATATTTT
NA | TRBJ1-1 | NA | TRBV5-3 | CARSLPSGFEAFF | TGTGCCAGAAGCTTGCCGTCAGGGTTTGAAGCTTTCTTT
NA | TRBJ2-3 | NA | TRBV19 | CASSIDTYTDTQYF | TGTGCCAGTAGTATTGACACGTACACAGATACGCAGTATTTT
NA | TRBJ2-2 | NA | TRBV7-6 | CASSPEAANTGELFF | TGTGCCAGCAGCCCGGAGGCTGCGAACACCGGGGAGCTGTTTTTT
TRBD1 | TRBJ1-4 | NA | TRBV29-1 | CSVDNPQGATGEKLFF | TGCAGCGTTGACAACCCACAGGGGGCGACGGGGGAAAAACTGTTTTTT
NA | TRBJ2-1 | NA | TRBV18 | CASSQSGSSYNEQFF | TGTGCCAGCTCACAATCCGGGAGCTCCTACAATGAGCAGTTCTTC
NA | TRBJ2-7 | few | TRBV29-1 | CSVEAGNEQYF | TGCAGCGTTGAGGCAGGGAACGAGCAGTACTTC
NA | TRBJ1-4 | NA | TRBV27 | CASSSLEGPNEKLFF | TGTGCCAGCAGTTCCTTGGAGGGACCTAATGAAAAACTGTTTTTT
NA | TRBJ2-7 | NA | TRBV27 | CASNVRLYEQYF | TGTGCCAGCAATGTGCGGTTATACGAGCAGTACTTC
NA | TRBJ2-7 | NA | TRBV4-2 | CASSQGLGQTYEQYF | TGTGCCAGCAGCCAAGGATTAGGACAAACCTACGAGCAGTACTTC
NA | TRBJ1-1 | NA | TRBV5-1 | CASSPRGQTEAFF | TGCGCCAGCAGCCCCCGGGGACAAACTGAAGCTTTCTTT
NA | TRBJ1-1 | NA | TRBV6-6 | CASSSLATLDNPAFF | TGTGCCAGCAGTTCTCTCGCTACTTTGGACAATCCCGCTTTCTTT
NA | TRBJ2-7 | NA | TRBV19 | CASRSTASSYEQYF | TGTGCCAGTAGATCGACAGCCTCCTCCTACGAGCAGTACTTC
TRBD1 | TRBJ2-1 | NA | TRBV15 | CATSRDRDRGPQEQFF | TGTGCCACCAGCAGAGACCGGGACAGGGGGCCGCAAGAGCAGTTCTTC
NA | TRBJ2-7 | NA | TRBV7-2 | CASSQEGTSSYEQYF | TGTGCCAGCAGCCAAGAAGGCACTAGCTCCTACGAGCAGTACTTC
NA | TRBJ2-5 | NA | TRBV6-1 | CASKRAIQETQYF | TGTGCCAGCAAGAGGGCCATCCAAGAGACCCAGTACTTC
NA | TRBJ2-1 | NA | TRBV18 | CASSPRAGNEQFF | TGTGCCAGCTCACCGAGGGCTGGGAATGAGCAGTTCTTC
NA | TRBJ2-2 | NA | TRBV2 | CASSGSGGTGSCFF | NA
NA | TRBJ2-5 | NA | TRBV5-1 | CASSSERTQYF | TGCGCCAGCAGCTCCGAGCGGACCCAGTACTTC
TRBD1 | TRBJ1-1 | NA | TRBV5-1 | CASSLGTGPMNTEAFF | TGCGCCAGCAGCTTGGGGACAGGGCCGATGAACACTGAAGCTTTCTTT
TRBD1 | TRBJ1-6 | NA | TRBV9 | CASSPRGQGGSPLHF | TGTGCCAGCAGCCCGAGAGGGCAGGGGGGTTCACCCCTCCACTTT
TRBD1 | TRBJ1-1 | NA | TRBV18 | CASSRDRGVTEAFF | TGTGCCAGCTCACGGGACAGGGGTGTCACTGAAGCTTTCTTT
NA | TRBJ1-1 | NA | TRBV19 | CASSIRGLDTEAFF | TGTGCCAGTAGTATAAGGGGCCTCGACACTGAAGCTTTCTTT
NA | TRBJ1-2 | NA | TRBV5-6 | CASRPRGHQFHYTF | TGTGCCAGCAGACCTCGGGGACACCAATTTCACTACACCTTC
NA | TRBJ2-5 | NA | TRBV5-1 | CASSPGSLGETQYF | TGCGCCAGCAGCCCCGGGAGCTTGGGGGAGACCCAGTACTTC
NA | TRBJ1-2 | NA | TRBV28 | CASSYYRDGYTF | TGTGCCAGCAGCTACTACAGGGATGGCTACACCTTC
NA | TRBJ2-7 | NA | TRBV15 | CATLGKGSGEQYF | TGTGCCACCCTCGGGAAGGGTTCGGGAGAGCAGTACTTC
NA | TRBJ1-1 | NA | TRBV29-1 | CSATVNTEAFF | TGCAGCGCTACGGTGAACACTGAAGCTTTCTTT
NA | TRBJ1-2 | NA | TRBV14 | CASSQGGLGTNYGYTF | TGTGCCAGCAGCCAAGGTGGGCTCGGGACTAACTATGGCTACACCTTC